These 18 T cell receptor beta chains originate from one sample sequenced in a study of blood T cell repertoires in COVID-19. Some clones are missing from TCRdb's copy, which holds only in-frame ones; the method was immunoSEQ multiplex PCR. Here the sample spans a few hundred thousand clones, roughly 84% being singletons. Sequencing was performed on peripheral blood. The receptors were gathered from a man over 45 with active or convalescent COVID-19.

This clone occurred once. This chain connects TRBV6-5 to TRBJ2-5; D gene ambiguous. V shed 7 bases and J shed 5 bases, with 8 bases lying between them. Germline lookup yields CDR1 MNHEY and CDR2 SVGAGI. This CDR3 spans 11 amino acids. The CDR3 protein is CASTSGETQYF. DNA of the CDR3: TGTGCCAGCACCTCCGGGGAGACCCAGTACTTC.

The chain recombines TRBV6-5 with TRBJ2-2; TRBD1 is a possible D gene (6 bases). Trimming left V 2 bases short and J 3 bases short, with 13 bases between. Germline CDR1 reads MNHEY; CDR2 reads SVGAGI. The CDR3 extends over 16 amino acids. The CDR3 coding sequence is TGTGCCAGCAGTTACGAAACAGGGTTTCACACCGGGGAGCTGTTTTTT. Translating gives CASSYETGFHTGELFF.

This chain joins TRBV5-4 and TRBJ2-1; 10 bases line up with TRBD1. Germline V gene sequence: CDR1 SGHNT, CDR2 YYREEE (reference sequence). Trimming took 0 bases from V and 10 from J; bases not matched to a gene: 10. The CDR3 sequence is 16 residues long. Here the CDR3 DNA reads TGTGCCAGCAGCTTGGCCGGGACAGGGGCAAGTTCCGAGCAGTTCTTC. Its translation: CASSLAGTGASSEQFF.

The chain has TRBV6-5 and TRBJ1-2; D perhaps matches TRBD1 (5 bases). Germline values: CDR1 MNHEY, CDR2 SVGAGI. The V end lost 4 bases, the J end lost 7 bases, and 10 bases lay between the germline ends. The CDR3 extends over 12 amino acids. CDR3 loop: CASSSGSFGYTF. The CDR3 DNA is TGTGCCAGCAGTTCAGGGTCGTTTGGCTACACCTTC.

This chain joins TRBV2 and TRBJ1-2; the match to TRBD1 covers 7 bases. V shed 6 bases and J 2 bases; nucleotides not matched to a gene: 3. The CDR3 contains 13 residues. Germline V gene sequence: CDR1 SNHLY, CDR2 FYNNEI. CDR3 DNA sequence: TGTGCCAGCAGAGGACAGGCCAACTATGGCTACACCTTC. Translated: CASRGQANYGYTF.

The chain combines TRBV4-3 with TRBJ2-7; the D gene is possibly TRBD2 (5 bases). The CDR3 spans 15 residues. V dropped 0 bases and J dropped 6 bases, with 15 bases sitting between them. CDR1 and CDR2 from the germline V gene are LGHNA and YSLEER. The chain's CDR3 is CASSQDRFEGLEQYF. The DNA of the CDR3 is TGCGCCAGCAGCCAAGATCGGTTCGAGGGTCTCGAGCAGTACTTC.

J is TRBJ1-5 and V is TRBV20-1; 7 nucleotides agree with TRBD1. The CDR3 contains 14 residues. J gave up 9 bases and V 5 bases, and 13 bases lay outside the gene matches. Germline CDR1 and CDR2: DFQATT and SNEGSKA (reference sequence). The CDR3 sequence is CSAGDRVRGGPQHF. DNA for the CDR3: TGCAGTGCTGGTGACAGGGTTCGCGGTGGGCCCCAGCATTTT.

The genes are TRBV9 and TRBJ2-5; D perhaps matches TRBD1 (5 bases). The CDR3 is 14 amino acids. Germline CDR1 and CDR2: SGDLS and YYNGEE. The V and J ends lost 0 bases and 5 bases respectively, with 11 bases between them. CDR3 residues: CASSVGGDSETQYF. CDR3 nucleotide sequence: TGTGCCAGCAGCGTAGGGGGCGACAGTGAGACCCAGTACTTC.

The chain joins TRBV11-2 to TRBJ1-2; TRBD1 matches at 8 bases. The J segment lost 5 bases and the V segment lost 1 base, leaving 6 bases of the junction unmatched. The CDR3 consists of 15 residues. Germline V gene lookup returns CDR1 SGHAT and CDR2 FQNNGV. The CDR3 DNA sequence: TGTGCCAGCAGCTTAGGTAGTCGACAGGGGTATGGCTACACCTTC. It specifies CASSLGSRQGYGYTF.

The CDR3 coding sequence is TGTGCCACCGGGACAGGGAATCAGCCCCAGCATTTT. This codes for CATGTGNQPQHF. The V gene is TRBV6-5, the J gene TRBJ1-5, with TRBD1 identical over 9 bases. V lost 10 bases to trimming and J lost 4 bases; unmatched junction nucleotides: 2. This CDR3 spans 12 amino acids. Germline CDR1 MNHEY, CDR2 SVGAGI.

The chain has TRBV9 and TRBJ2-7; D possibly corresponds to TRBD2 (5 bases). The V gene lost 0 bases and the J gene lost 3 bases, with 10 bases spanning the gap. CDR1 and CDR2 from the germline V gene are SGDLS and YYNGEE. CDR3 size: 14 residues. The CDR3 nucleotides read TGTGCCAGCAGCGTAGGTGGGAGTGGCTACGAGCAGTACTTC. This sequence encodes CASSVGGSGYEQYF.

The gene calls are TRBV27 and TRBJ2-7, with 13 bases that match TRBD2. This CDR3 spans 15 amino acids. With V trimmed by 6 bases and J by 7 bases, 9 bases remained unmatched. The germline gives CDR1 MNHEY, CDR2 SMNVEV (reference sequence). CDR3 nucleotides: TGTGCCAGCAGCAAACTAGCGGGAGGGCCCGGGGAGCAGTACTTC. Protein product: CASSKLAGGPGEQYF.

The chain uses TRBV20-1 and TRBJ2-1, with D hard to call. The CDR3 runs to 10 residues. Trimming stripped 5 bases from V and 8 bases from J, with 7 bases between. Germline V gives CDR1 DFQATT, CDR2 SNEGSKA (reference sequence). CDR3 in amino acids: CSAERYEQFF. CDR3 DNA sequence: TGCAGTGCTGAGAGGTATGAGCAGTTCTTC.

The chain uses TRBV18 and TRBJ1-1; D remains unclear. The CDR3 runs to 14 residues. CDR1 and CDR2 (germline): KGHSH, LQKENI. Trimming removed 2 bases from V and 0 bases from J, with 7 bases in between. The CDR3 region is CASSPIDLNTEAFF. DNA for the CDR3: TGTGCCAGCTCACCAATAGACTTGAACACTGAAGCTTTCTTT.

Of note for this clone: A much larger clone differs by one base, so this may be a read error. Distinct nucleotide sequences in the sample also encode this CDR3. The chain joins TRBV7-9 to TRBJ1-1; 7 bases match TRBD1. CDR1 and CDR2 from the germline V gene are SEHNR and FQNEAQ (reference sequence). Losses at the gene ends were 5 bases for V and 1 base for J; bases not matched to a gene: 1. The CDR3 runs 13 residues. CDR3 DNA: TGTGCCAGCAGCCGACAGGGGAACACTGAAGCTTTCTTT. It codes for CASSRQGNTEAFF.

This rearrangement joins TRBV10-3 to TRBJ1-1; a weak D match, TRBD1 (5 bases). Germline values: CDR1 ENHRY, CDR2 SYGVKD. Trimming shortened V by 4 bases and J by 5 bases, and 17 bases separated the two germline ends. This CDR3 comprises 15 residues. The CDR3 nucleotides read TGTGCCATCAGTGGGGTAGGGCTCCGGGGGACTGAAGCTTTCTTT. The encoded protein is CAISGVGLRGTEAFF.

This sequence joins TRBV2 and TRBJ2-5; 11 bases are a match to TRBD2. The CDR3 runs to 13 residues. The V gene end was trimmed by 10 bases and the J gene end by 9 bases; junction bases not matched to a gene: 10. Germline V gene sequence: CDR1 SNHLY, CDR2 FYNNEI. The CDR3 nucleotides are TGTGCCACAGGCGGAGTAGCGGGAGGGGCCCAGTACTTC. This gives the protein CATGGVAGGAQYF.

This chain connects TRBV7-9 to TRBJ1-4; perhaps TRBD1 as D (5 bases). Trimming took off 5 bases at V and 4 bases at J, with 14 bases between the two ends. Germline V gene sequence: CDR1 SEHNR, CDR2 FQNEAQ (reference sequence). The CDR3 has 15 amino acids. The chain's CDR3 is CASSGYRQLNEKLFF. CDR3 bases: TGTGCCAGCAGCGGCTACCGACAGCTTAATGAAAAACTGTTTTTT.